This is a list of T cell receptor beta chains from one sample in a study of blood T cell repertoires in COVID-19. Repertoires were generated with immunoSEQ multiplex PCR, while TCRdb's copy carries only in-frame clones and drops some. The repertoire includes about 480,000 clones, 89% of them detected once, and around 0.95% sits in the top ten. The sample consisted of peripheral blood. These receptors were obtained from a man aged 18-30 years with COVID-19, enrolled during active disease. CDR3s include the opening cysteine and the closing phenylalanine or tryptophan. The D gene is left open where the match is weak. Not all rows give a size; the values are once, few, many and, for expanded clones, a class.

>.|16|TRBJ2-5|TRBV5-4|TRBD2
CASNLGRGGKSETQYF
TGTGCCAGCAACCTCGGGAGGGGGGGAAAGTCGGAGACCCAGTACTTC
>.|16|TRBJ2-5|TRBV11-3|.
CASSLDPTAAEETQYF
TGTGCCAGCAGCTTAGATCCGACTGCGGCGGAAGAGACCCAGTACTTC
>.|16|TRBJ1-2|TRBV5-1|.
CASSLGGPGRGYGYTF
TGCGCCAGCAGCTTGGGGGGGCCCGGCCGGGGCTATGGCTACACCTTC
>.|12|TRBJ2-4|TRBV11-3|.
CASSPYNDIQYF
TGTGCCAGCAGCCCCTATAACGACATTCAGTACTTC
>.|15|TRBJ2-3|TRBV24-1|.
CATSDSETSTDTQYF
TGTGCCACCAGTGACTCAGAGACATCCACAGATACGCAGTATTTT
>.|17|TRBJ1-2|TRBV27|.
CASSPQVDIVSLYGYTF
TGTGCCAGCAGTCCCCAGGTGGATATCGTATCGTTATATGGCTACACCTTC
>.|14|TRBJ2-5|TRBV3-1/TRBV3-2|TRBD2
CASSQILAGETQYF
TGTGCCAGCAGCCAAATCCTAGCGGGTGAGACCCAGTACTTC
>.|14|TRBJ2-3|TRBV6-6|.
CASSYSPVTDTQYF
TGTGCCAGCAGTTACTCGCCGGTCACAGATACGCAGTATTTT
>.|14|TRBJ1-4|TRBV21-1|.
CATRRGLGNEKLFF
TGTGCCACCAGAAGGGGGTTGGGTAATGAAAAACTGTTTTTT
>once|12|TRBJ1-1|TRBV29-1|TRBD1
CSATGMNTEAFF
TGCAGCGCGACAGGGATGAACACTGAAGCTTTCTTT
>.|13|TRBJ2-5|TRBV19|.
CASSPTGTRTQYF
TGTGCCAGTAGTCCTACAGGGACCAGGACCCAGTACTTC
>.|14|TRBJ2-7|TRBV5-4|TRBD1
CASSQPGTGGEQYF
TGTGCCAGCAGCCAGCCCGGGACAGGGGGCGAGCAGTACTTC
>.|15|TRBJ1-2|TRBV7-9|TRBD1
CASSPHRGKSYGYTF
TGTGCCAGCAGCCCACACAGGGGGAAGAGCTATGGCTACACCTTC
>once|13|TRBJ1-2|TRBV9|TRBD1
CASSADRGGGYTF
TGTGCCAGCAGCGCAGACAGGGGGGGAGGCTACACCTTC
>.|15|TRBJ2-5|TRBV7-9|TRBD2
CASSSGLAAPETQYF
TGTGCCAGCAGCTCCGGACTAGCGGCCCCGGAGACCCAGTACTTC
>.|14|TRBJ2-1|TRBV15|.
CATSRDPRYHEQFF
TGTGCCACCAGCAGAGATCCCAGGTACCATGAGCAGTTCTTC
>.|12|TRBJ1-1|TRBV27|.
CASNGGLAEAFF
TGTGCCAGCAATGGGGGCCTCGCTGAAGCTTTCTTT
>once|13|TRBJ2-7|TRBV27|TRBD2
CASSFAGGYEQYF
TGTGCCAGCAGTTTCGCGGGAGGCTACGAGCAGTACTTC
>.|15|TRBJ2-6|TRBV7-2|.
CASSPLGSGANVLTF
TGTGCCAGCAGCCCGCTCGGGTCTGGGGCCAACGTCCTGACTTTC
>.|12|TRBJ2-7|TRBV29-1|.
CSVVGGFNEQYF
TGCAGCGTTGTTGGGGGGTTCAACGAGCAGTACTTC
>.|18|TRBJ2-2|TRBV5-1|.
CASSLGAGAGLDTGELFF
TGCGCCAGCAGCTTGGGCGCAGGGGCTGGTTTGGACACCGGGGAGCTGTTTTTT
>.|17|TRBJ2-1|TRBV14|TRBD1
CASSQSIGDRSYNEQFF
TGTGCCAGCAGCCAATCCATCGGGGACAGGTCCTACAATGAGCAGTTCTTC
>.|18|TRBJ2-7|TRBV19|.
CASSIQVAGPGATYEQYF
TGTGCCAGTAGTATACAAGTTGCGGGTCCGGGTGCGACCTACGAGCAGTACTTC
>.|13|TRBJ2-4|TRBV2|.
CASSDDRENIQYF
TGTGCCAGCAGTGACGACCGGGAGAACATTCAGTACTTC
>.|14|TRBJ2-2|TRBV18|.
CASSPDISTGELFF
TGTGCCAGCTCACCGGACATTAGCACCGGGGAGCTGTTTTTT
>.|17|TRBJ2-1|TRBV7-2|TRBD2
CASSPVLLAGGYNEQFF
TGTGCCAGCAGCCCGGTCCTCCTAGCGGGGGGATACAATGAGCAGTTCTTC
>.|14|TRBJ1-2|TRBV19|.
CASSYEGRVYGYTF
TGTGCCAGTAGCTACGAGGGAAGGGTCTATGGCTACACCTTC
>.|14|TRBJ2-1|TRBV18|TRBD1
CASSPRDRGREQFF
TGTGCCAGCTCACCCCGGGACAGGGGACGGGAGCAGTTCTTC
>.|13|TRBJ2-7|TRBV29-1|TRBD1
CSVRDRLSYEQYF
TGCAGCGTTCGGGACAGGTTATCCTACGAGCAGTACTTC
>.|14|TRBJ1-2|TRBV19|TRBD1
CASSERTGTYGYTF
TGTGCCAGTAGTGAAAGGACAGGGACCTATGGCTACACCTTC
>.|17|TRBJ2-5|TRBV5-1|.
CASSLDPPRAVGETQYF
TGCGCCAGCAGCTTGGATCCTCCCAGGGCAGTAGGAGAGACCCAGTACTTC
>.|14|TRBJ2-1|TRBV7-2|.
CASSLWGRDNEQFF
TGTGCCAGCAGCTTATGGGGGCGCGACAATGAGCAGTTCTTC
>.|11|TRBJ2-3|TRBV6-5|.
CASSSTDTQYF
TGTGCCAGCAGCAGTACAGATACGCAGTATTTT
>.|15|TRBJ1-4|TRBV5-1|.
CASSLGGRINEKLFF
TGCGCCAGCAGCTTGGGGGGGCGCATTAATGAAAAACTGTTTTTT
>.|15|TRBJ2-5|TRBV21-1|.
CASSKRKASQETQYF
TGTGCCAGCAGCAAAAGGAAAGCGTCCCAAGAGACCCAGTACTTC
>.|15|TRBJ1-6|TRBV18|.
CASSPPRGRDSPLHF
TGTGCCAGCTCACCACCCAGGGGCAGAGATTCACCCCTCCACTTT
>.|13|TRBJ1-1|TRBV4-2|.
CASSGREDTEAFF
TGTGCCAGCAGCGGCAGGGAGGACACTGAAGCTTTCTTT
>.|15|TRBJ2-1|TRBV3-1/TRBV3-2|TRBD1
CASSNRDSLGNEQFF
TGTGCCAGCAGCAACCGGGACAGCCTAGGGAATGAGCAGTTCTTC
>.|15|TRBJ2-7|TRBV13|TRBD2
CASSRRTSGSYEQYF
TGTGCCAGCAGCCGTAGGACTAGCGGGAGTTACGAGCAGTACTTC
>.|13|TRBJ2-7|TRBV12-3/TRBV12-4|TRBD1
CASSTGELNEQYF
TGTGCCAGCAGTACAGGGGAACTAAACGAGCAGTACTTC
>.|14|TRBJ1-1|TRBV7-2|.
CASSPPGGATEAFF
TGTGCCAGCAGCCCACCGGGGGGCGCCACTGAAGCTTTCTTT
>.|15|TRBJ1-4|TRBV5-1|TRBD1
CASSTQGASNEKLFF
TGCGCCAGCAGCACTCAGGGGGCTTCTAATGAAAAACTGTTTTTT
>.|15|TRBJ2-1|TRBV29-1|.
CSVEGRDSTYNEQFF
TGCAGCGTTGAAGGCCGGGACTCAACCTACAATGAGCAGTTCTTC
>.|14|TRBJ2-1|TRBV11-2|.
CASSLGTAYNEQFF
TGTGCCAGCAGCTTAGGGACAGCCTACAATGAGCAGTTCTTC
>.|16|TRBJ2-3|TRBV9|TRBD2
CASSVDGGVSTDTQYF
TGTGCCAGCAGCGTAGATGGGGGGGTGAGCACAGATACGCAGTATTTT